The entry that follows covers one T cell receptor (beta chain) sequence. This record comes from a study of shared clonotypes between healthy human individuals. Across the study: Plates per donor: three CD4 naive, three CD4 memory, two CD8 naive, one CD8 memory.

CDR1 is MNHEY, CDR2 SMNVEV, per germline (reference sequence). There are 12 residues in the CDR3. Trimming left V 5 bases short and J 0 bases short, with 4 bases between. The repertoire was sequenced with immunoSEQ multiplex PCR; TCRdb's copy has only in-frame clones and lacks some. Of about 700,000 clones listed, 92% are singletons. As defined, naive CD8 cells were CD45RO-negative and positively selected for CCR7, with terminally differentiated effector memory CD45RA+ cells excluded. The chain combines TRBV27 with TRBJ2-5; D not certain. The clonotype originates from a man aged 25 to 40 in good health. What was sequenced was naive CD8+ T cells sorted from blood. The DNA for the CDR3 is TGTGCCAGCAGTATGTACCAAGAGACCCAGTACTTC. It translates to CASSMYQETQYF.